Shown below are 15 T cell receptor beta chains from a single sample sequenced in a study of cytomegalovirus exposure and HLA in healthy donors. PCR used 60 Vbeta primers and 13 Jbeta primers. Here immunoSEQ multiplex PCR was the method, and the copy in TCRdb shows in-frame clones only, minus some. The table records about 140,000 clones, about 80% of them present only once. Sequenced sample: PBMCs. These receptors were taken from a woman aged 40 to 50 in good health and CMV-seronegative.

The chain employs TRBV4-1 and TRBJ2-3; 8 nucleotides agree with TRBD1. Trimming removed 7 bases from V and 4 bases from J; junction bases left unmatched: 7. CDR1 and CDR2 (germline): MGHRA, YSYEKL. The CDR3 totals 14 residues. CDR3 nucleotide sequence: TGCGCCAGCACCATCCAGGGGGCCCCAGATACGCAGTATTTT. Protein sequence: CASTIQGAPDTQYF.

The genes are TRBV19 and TRBJ2-2; TRBD1 matches at 9 bases. This CDR3 region has 17 residues. CDR1 LNHDA and CDR2 SQIVND come from the germline V gene (reference sequence). The V segment lost 7 bases and the J segment 5 bases; nucleotides outside the gene matches: 14. CDR3 in DNA: TGTGCCAGTATAGCCGGGACAGGGTCTTTGTATACCGGGGAGCTGTTTTTT. Translated, it gives CASIAGTGSLYTGELFF.

The chain links TRBV4-1 to TRBJ2-5; 10 bases agree with TRBD1. V shed 4 bases and J 4 bases; nucleotides not matched to a gene: 6. This CDR3 contains 15 residues. Germline CDR1 MGHRA, CDR2 YSYEKL. The CDR3 sequence is CASSLRRTGGETQYF. Written as DNA, the CDR3 is TGCGCCAGCAGCCTTAGAAGGACAGGGGGAGAGACCCAGTACTTC.

The chain joins TRBV29-1 to TRBJ2-3; no clear D gene. The CDR3 covers 12 residues. V was clipped by 7 bases and J by 4 bases, with 12 bases between them. Germline V gene data show CDR1 as SQVTM and CDR2 as ANQGSEA. CDR3 DNA sequence: TGCAGCGGCCGCATAGAGGCAGATACGCAGTATTTT. Its protein is CSGRIEADTQYF.

The V and J genes are TRBV7-9 and TRBJ2-7, with TRBD2 as a possible D gene (5 bases). Trimming stripped 2 bases from V and 7 bases from J, with 9 bases between. Germline values: CDR1 SEHNR, CDR2 FQNEAQ (reference sequence). The CDR3 loop spans 12 amino acids. CDR3 sequence (DNA): TGTGCCAGCAGCTTAATCTCGGGGGAGCAGTACTTC. It yields the protein CASSLISGEQYF.

The DNA for the CDR3 is TGTGCCAGCAGCTTAAAGGGGTTAGGAGAGGGGGAAGAGACCCAGTACTTC. Translated, it gives CASSLKGLGEGEETQYF. This chain uses TRBV7-9 with TRBJ2-5; TRBD1 is a possible D gene (6 bases). V lost 2 bases and J 3 bases, leaving 19 bases between the germline ends. CDR3 length: 17 amino acids. CDR1 SEHNR and CDR2 FQNEAQ come from the germline V gene (reference sequence).

The chain has TRBV6-5 and TRBJ1-2; D perhaps matches TRBD1 (6 bases). Germline values: CDR1 MNHEY, CDR2 SVGAGI. Between the trimmed V and J ends, which lost 4 bases and 4 bases, there was a span of 16 bases. The CDR3 is 15 residues long. The CDR3, as DNA: TGTGCCAGCAGTTCCTTTCGACAGGACCGCTATGGCTACACCTTC. Translating gives CASSSFRQDRYGYTF.

The chain is built from TRBV7-2 and TRBJ1-5, with TRBD1 as a possible D gene (6 bases). V lost 6 bases and J lost 0, with 18 bases in between. The CDR3 is 17 amino acids. CDR1 SGHTA and CDR2 FQGNSA come from the germline V gene. CDR3 sequence reads: CASSPLSGVLSNQPQHF. CDR3 sequence (DNA): TGTGCCAGCAGTCCTCTCTCAGGGGTTCTTAGCAATCAGCCCCAGCATTTT.

The chain uses TRBV20-1 and TRBJ2-7, with TRBD1 matching 7 bases. Germline CDR1 reads DFQATT; CDR2 reads SNEGSKA (reference sequence). This CDR3 comprises 10 residues. V lost 6 bases to trimming and J lost 6 bases; unmatched junction nucleotides: 2. The CDR3 DNA sequence: TGCAGTGCACAGGGGAGCGAGCAGTACTTC. This gives the protein CSAQGSEQYF.

This clone was observed a handful of times. This chain joins TRBV4-3 and TRBJ2-1, with 11 bases matching TRBD2. The length of the CDR3 is 18 residues. The ends lost 4 bases at V and 0 bases at J; junction bases unmatched: 8. The V gene's germline CDR1 is LGHNA and CDR2 YSLEER. The CDR3 DNA follows: TGCGCCAGCAGCCTCGCGGCTAGCGGGGGGAGCTCCTACAATGAGCAGTTCTTC. This gives the protein CASSLAASGGSSYNEQFF.

V gene TRBV18 combines with J gene TRBJ2-7, with TRBD1 identical over 10 bases. Trimming at V came to 1 base and at J to 4 bases, leaving 4 bases not matched to a gene. This CDR3 has 15 amino acids. Germline V gives CDR1 KGHSH, CDR2 LQKENI. The CDR3 spells CASSPQTGQGYEQYF. DNA of the CDR3: TGTGCCAGCTCACCACAGACGGGACAGGGGTACGAGCAGTACTTC. Complete variable domain (other parts from reference TRBV18 and TRBJ2-7): NAGVMQNPRHLVRRRGQEARLRCSPMKGHSHVYWYRQLPEEGLKFMVYLQKENIIDESGMPKERFSAEFPKEGPSILRIQQVVRGDSAAYFCASSPQTGQGYEQYFGPGTRLTVT.

The chain uses TRBV27 and TRBJ1-5; 7 bases map to TRBD1. J was trimmed by 0 bases and V by 4 bases; bases with no gene match: 6. This CDR3 is built from 16 residues. Germline V gives CDR1 MNHEY, CDR2 SMNVEV (reference sequence). CDR3 amino acids: CASSSGQLYSNQPQHF. CDR3 bases: TGTGCCAGCAGTTCGGGACAGCTGTATAGCAATCAGCCCCAGCATTTT.

This chain connects TRBV7-9 to TRBJ2-7; 9 nucleotides match TRBD1. The germline V gene encodes CDR1 SEHNR and CDR2 FQNEAQ (reference sequence). Losses at the gene ends were 5 bases for V and 2 bases for J; bases not matched to a gene: 7. The CDR3 is made up of 15 amino acids. The CDR3 reads CASSDDRGVTYEQYF. The CDR3 DNA sequence: TGTGCCAGCAGCGATGACAGGGGGGTAACCTACGAGCAGTACTTC.

The genes are TRBV4-3 and TRBJ1-1; 9 bases are a match to TRBD1. The CDR3 length is 17 residues. Trimming removed 6 bases from V and 0 bases from J; junction bases left unmatched: 11. Germline loops: CDR1 LGHNA, CDR2 YSLEER. CDR3 amino acids: CASSELDRGGVNTEAFF. The CDR3 DNA reads as TGCGCCAGCAGTGAATTGGACAGGGGAGGGGTGAACACTGAAGCTTTCTTT.

The V and J genes are TRBV4-3 and TRBJ2-7, with a weak D call TRBD1 (5 bases). Germline V lookup: CDR1 LGHNA, CDR2 YSLEER. The CDR3 length is 15 residues. Trimming removed 0 bases from V and 2 bases from J, with 11 bases in between. The CDR3 DNA reads as TGCGCCAGCAGCCAAGATCCCGCAGGGCCCTACGAGCAGTACTTC. As protein: CASSQDPAGPYEQYF.